This TCR beta chain was sequenced in a study of human T cells and chemical hapten exposure. One entry per CDR3 protein, called by TCRdb with MiXCR from the RACE reads. This sample carries more than 90,000 distinct CDR3 sequences, about an eighth of them seen once, and the ten largest clones take 2.5% to 3.5%. The time point: patch test 2, 6 weeks after DPC sensitization. Treatment in this sample: therapeutic diphenylcyclopropenone sensitization with weekly scalp DPC. This receptor was identified in a woman between 35 and 50 years old with alopecia areata. Some clones in this sample may be carry-over from other donors' samples. The sequencing here drew on whole blood, taken in connection with sensitization to the hapten diphenylcyclopropenone (DPC).

The CDR3 loop reads CASGLGDRAQETQYF. Written as DNA, the CDR3 is TGTGCTAGTGGTTTGGGCGACAGGGCGCAAGAGACCCAGTACTTC. The chain carries TRBV12-5 and TRBJ2-5; 7 bases fit TRBD1. V shed 1 base, J shed 2 bases, and the junction held 4 bases outside the gene matches. Germline V gene sequence: CDR1 LGHNT, CDR2 FRNRAP. The CDR3 contains 15 residues.